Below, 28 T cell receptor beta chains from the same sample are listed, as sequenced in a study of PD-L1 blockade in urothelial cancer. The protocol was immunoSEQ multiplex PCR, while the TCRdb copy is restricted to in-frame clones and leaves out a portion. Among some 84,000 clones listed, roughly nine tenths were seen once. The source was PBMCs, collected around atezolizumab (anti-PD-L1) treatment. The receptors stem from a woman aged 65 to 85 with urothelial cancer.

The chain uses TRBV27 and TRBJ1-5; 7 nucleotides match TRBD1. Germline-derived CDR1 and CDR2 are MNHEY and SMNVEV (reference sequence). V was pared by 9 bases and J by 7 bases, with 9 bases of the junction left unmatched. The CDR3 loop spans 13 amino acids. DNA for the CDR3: TGTGCCAGTCTAAGGGGGCCGGGGCAGCCCCAGCATTTT. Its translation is CASLRGPGQPQHF.

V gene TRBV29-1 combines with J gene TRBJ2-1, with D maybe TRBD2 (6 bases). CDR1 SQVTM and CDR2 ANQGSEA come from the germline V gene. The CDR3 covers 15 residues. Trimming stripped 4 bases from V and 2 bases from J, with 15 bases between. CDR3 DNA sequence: TGCAGCGTTGCGGGGGAACAGCAAACCTACAATGAGCAGTTCTTC. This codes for CSVAGEQQTYNEQFF.

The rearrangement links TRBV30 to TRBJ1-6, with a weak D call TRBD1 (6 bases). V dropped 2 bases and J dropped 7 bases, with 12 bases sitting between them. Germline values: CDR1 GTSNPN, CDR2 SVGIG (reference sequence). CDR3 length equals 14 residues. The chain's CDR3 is CAWSPGQRNSPLHF. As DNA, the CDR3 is TGTGCCTGGAGTCCCGGACAGAGGAATTCACCCCTCCACTTT.

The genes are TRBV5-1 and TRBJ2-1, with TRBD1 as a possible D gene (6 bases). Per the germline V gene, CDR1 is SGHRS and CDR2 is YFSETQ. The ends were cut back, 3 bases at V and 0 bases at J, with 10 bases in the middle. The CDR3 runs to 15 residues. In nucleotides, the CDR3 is TGCGCCAGCAGCTACCAGGGGAACTCCTACAATGAGCAGTTCTTC. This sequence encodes CASSYQGNSYNEQFF.

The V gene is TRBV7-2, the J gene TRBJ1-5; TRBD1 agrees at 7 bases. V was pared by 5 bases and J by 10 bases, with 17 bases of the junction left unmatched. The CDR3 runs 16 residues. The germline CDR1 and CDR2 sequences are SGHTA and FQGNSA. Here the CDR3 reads CASSPLTGPLPVPQHF. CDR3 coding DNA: TGTGCCAGCAGCCCACTGACAGGGCCCCTCCCTGTACCCCAGCATTTT.

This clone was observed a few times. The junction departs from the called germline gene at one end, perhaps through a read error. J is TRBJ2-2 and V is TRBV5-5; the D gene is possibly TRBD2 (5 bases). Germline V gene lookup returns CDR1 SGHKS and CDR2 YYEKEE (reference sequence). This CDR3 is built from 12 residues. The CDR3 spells CASSLYTGKLFF. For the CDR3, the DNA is TGTGCCAGCAGCTTGTATACCGGGAAGCTGTTTTTT.

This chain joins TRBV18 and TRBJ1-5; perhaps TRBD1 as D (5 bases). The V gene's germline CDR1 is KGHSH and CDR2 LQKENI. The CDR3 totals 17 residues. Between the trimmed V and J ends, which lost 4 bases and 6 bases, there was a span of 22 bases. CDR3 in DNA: TGTGCCAGCTCACTCATGGGCCGGGGGGTCCCCGGTCAGCCCCAGCATTTT. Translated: CASSLMGRGVPGQPQHF.

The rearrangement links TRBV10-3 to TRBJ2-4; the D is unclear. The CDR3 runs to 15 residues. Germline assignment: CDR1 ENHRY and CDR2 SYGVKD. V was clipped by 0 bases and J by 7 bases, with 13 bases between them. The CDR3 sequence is CAISESDRSENIQYF. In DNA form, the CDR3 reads TGTGCCATCAGTGAGTCTGACCGCTCGGAGAACATTCAGTACTTC.

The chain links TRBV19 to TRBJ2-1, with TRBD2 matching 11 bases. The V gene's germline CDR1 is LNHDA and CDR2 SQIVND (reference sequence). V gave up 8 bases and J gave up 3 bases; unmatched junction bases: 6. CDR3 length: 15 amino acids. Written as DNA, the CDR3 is TGTGCCAGTCGACCGGGACTAGCGGTCTACAATGAGCAGTTCTTC. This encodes CASRPGLAVYNEQFF.

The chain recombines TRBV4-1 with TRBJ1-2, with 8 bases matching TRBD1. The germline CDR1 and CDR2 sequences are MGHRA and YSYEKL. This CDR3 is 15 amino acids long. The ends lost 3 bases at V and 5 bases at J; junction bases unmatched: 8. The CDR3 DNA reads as TGCGCCAGCAGCCATCCGGACAGGGCAAGGTATGGCTACACCTTC. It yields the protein CASSHPDRARYGYTF.

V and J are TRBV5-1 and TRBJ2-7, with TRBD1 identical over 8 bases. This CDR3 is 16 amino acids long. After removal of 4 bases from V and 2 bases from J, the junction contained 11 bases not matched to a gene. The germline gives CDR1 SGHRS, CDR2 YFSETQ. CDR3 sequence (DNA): TGCGCCAGCAGCCTAACCGCCGGGACAGGCACCTACGAGCAGTACTTC. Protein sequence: CASSLTAGTGTYEQYF.

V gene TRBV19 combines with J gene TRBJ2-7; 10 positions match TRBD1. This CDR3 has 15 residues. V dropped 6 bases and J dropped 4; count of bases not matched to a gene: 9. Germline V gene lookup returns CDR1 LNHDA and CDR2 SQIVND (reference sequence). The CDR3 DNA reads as TGTGCCAGTAGCGCGGCGACAGGGGGCGGTTACGAGCAGTACTTC. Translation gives CASSAATGGGYEQYF.

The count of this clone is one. CDR3 nucleotide sequence: TGTGCCAGCTCACCAGGACAGGGAGCCTATGGCTACACCTTC. It specifies CASSPGQGAYGYTF. The rearrangement uses TRBV18 and TRBJ1-2; 8 positions agree with TRBD1. This CDR3 is built from 14 residues. V trimming: 2 bases; J trimming: 4 bases; junction bases outside the gene matches: 3. The germline CDR1 and CDR2 sequences are KGHSH and LQKENI.

The CDR3 is CSVDGREGLDEQYF. CDR3 DNA: TGCAGCGTTGATGGCAGGGAAGGCCTCGACGAGCAGTACTTC. V usage is TRBV29-1 and J usage is TRBJ2-7; tentatively, D is TRBD1 (5 bases). Germline-derived CDR1 and CDR2 are SQVTM and ANQGSEA. V was pared by 3 bases and J by 5 bases, with 17 bases between. CDR3 size: 14 residues.

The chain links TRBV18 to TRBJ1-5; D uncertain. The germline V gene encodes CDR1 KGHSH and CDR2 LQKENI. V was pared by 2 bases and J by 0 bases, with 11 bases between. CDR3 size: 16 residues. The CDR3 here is CASSPGGINSNQPQHF. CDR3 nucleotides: TGTGCCAGCTCACCAGGAGGTATTAATAGCAATCAGCCCCAGCATTTT.

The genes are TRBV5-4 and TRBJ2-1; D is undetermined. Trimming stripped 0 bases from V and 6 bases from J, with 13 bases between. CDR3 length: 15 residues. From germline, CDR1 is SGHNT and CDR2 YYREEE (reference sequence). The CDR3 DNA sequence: TGTGCCAGCAGCTTGGACGGGTTCGTCGCCAATGAGCAGTTCTTC. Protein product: CASSLDGFVANEQFF.

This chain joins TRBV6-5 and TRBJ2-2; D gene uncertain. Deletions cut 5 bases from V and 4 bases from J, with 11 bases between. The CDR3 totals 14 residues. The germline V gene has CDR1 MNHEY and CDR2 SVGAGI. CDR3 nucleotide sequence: TGTGCCAGCAGTCCCCCATCGGGCACCGGGGAGCTGTTTTTT. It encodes CASSPPSGTGELFF.

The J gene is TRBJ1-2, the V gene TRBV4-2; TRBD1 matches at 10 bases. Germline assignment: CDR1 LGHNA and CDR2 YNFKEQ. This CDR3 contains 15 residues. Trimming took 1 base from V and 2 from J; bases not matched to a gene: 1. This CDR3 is CASSQGGQGNYGYTF. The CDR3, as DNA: TGTGCCAGCAGCCAAGGGGGACAGGGGAACTATGGCTACACCTTC.

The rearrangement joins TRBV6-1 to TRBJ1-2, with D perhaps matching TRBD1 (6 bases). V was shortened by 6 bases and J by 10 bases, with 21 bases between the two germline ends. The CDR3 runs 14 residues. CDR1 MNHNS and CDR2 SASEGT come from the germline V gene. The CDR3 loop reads CASSSGGGLRDYTF. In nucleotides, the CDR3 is TGTGCCAGCAGCTCCGGCGGGGGGCTAAGGGACTACACCTTC.

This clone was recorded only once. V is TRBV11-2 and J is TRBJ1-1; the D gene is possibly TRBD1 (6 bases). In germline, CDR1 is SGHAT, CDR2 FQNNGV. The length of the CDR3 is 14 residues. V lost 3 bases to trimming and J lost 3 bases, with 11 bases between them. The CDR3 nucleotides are TGTGCCAGCAGCTTCACAGGGAGGGACACTGAAGCTTTCTTT. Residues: CASSFTGRDTEAFF.

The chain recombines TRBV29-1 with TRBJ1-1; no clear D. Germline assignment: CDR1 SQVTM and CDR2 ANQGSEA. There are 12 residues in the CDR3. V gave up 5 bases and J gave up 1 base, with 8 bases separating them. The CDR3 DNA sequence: TGCAGCGTTTTCGGAGGGAACACTGAAGCTTTCTTT. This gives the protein CSVFGGNTEAFF.

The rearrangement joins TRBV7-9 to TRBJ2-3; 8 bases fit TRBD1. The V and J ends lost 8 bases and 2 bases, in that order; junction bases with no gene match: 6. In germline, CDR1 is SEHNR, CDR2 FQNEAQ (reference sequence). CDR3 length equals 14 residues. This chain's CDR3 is CASAMGQVTDTQYF. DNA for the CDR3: TGTGCCAGCGCCATGGGACAGGTCACAGATACGCAGTATTTT. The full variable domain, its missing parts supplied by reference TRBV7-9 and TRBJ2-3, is DTGVSQNPRHKITKRGQNVTFRCDPISEHNRLYWYRQTLGQGPEFLTYFQNEAQLEKSRLLSDRFSAERPKGSFSTLEIQRTEQGDSAMYLCASAMGQVTDTQYFGPGTRLTVL.

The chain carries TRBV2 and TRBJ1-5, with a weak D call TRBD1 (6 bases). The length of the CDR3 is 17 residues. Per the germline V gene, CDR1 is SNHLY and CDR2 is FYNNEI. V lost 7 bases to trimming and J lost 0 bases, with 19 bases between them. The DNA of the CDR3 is TGTGCCAGCACCGGGACACGACAACCTTATAGCAATCAGCCCCAGCATTTT. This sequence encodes CASTGTRQPYSNQPQHF.

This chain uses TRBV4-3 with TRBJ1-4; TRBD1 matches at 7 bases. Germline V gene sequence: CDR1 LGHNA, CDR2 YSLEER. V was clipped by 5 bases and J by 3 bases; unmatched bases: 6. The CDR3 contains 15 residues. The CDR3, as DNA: TGCGCCAGCAGCAGACGGGACAGTTCTAATGAAAAACTGTTTTTT. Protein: CASSRRDSSNEKLFF.

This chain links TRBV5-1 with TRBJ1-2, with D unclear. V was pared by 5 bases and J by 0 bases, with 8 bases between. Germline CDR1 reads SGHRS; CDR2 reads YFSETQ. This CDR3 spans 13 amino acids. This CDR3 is CASSSVANYGYTF. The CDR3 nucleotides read TGCGCCAGCAGTTCCGTAGCTAACTATGGCTACACCTTC.

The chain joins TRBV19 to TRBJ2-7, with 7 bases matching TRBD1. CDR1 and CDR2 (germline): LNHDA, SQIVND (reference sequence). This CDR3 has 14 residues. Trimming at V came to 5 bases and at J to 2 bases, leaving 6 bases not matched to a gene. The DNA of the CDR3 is TGTGCCAGTAGTGTAACAGGGGATCCCTACGAGCAGTACTTC. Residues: CASSVTGDPYEQYF.

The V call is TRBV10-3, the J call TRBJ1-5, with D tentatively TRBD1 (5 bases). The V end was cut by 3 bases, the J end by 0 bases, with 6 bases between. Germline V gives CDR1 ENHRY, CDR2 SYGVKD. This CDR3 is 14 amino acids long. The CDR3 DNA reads TGTGCCATCAGTGAAGGGGATAGCAATCAGCCCCAGCATTTT. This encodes CAISEGDSNQPQHF.

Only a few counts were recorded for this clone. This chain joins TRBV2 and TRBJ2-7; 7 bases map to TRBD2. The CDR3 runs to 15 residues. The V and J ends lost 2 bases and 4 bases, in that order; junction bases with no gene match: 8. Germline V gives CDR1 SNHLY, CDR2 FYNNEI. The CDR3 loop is CASSETRESRYEQYF. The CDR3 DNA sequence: TGTGCCAGCAGTGAAACGCGGGAGAGCCGGTACGAGCAGTACTTC.